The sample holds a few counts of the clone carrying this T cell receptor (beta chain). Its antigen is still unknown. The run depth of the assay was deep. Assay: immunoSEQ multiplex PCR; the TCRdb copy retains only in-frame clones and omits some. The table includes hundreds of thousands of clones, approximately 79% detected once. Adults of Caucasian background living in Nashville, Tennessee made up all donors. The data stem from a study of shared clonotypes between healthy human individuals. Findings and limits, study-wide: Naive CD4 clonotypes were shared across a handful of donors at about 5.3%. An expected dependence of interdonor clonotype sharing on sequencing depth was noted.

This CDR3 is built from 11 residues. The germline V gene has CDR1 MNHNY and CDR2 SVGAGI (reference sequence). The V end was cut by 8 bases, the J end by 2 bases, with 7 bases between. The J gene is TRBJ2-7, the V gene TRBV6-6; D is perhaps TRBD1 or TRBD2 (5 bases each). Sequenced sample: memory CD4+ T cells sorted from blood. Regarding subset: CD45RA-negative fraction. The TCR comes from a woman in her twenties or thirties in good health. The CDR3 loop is CASGGTYEQYF. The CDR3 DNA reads TGTGCCAGCGGGGGAACCTACGAGCAGTACTTC.